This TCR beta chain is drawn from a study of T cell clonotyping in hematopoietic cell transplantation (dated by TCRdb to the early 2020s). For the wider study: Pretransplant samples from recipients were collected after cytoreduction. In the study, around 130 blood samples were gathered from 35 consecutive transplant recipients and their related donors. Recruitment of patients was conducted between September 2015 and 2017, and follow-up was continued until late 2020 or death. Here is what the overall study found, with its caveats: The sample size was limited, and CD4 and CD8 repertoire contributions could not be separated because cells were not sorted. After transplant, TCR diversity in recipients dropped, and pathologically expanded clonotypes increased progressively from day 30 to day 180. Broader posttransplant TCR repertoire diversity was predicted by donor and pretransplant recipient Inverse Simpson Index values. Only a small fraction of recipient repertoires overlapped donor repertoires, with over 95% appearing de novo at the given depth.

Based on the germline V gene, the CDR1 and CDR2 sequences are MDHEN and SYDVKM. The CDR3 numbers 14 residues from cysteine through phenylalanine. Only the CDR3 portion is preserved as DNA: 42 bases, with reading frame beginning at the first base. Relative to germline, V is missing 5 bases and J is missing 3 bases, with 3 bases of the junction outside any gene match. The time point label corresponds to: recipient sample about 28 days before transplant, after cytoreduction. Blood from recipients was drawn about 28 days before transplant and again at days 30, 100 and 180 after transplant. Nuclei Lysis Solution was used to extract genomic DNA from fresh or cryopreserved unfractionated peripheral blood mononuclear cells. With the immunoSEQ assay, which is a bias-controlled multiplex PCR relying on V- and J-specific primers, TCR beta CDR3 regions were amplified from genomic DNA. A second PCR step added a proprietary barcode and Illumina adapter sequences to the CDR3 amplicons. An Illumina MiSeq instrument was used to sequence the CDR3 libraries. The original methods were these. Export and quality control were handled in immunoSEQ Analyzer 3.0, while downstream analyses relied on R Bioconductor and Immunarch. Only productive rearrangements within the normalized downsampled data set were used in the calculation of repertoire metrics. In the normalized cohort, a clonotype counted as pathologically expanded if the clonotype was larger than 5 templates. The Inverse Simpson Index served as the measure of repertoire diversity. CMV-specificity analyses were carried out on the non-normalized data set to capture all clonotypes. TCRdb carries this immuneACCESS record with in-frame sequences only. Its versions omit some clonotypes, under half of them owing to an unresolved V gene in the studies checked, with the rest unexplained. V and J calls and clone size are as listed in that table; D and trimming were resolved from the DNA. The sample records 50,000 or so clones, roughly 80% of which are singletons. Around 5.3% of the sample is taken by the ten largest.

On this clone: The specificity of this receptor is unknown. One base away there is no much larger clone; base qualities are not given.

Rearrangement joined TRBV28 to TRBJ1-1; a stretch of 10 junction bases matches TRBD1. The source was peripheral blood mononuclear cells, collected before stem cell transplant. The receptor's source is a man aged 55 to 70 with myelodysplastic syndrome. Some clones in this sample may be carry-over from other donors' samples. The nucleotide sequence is TGTGCCAGCAGTCAGGGACAGGGGTACACTGAAGCTTTCTTT. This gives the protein CASSQGQGYTEAFF.